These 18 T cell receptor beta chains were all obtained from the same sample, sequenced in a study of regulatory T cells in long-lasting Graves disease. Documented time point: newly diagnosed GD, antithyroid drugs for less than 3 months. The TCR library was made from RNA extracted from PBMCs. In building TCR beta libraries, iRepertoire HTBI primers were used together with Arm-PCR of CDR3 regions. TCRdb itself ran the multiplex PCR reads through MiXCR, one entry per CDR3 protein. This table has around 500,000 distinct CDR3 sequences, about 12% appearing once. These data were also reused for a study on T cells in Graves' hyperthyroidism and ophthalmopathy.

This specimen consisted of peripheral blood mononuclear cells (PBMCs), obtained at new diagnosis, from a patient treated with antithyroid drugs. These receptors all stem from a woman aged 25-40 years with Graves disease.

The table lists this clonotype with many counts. This CDR3 is CASSPSGRIYGYTF. For the CDR3, the DNA is TGTGCCAGCAGCCCGAGTGGACGGATCTATGGCTACACCTTC. V gene TRBV7-9 combines with J gene TRBJ1-2; no clear D. The CDR3 has 14 residues. V shed 5 bases and J shed 4 bases, with 14 bases lying between them. Germline V gene lookup returns CDR1 SEHNR and CDR2 FQNEAQ (reference sequence).

This CDR3 is CASSLTGAYNEKLFF. Here the CDR3 DNA reads TGTGCCAGCAGCTTAACAGGGGCATATAATGAAAAACTGTTTTTT. The chain links TRBV5-5 to TRBJ1-4, with TRBD1 matching 7 bases. J was trimmed by 4 bases and V by 2 bases; bases with no gene match: 5. Germline-derived CDR1 and CDR2 are SGHKS and YYEKEE (reference sequence). CDR3 length equals 15 residues.

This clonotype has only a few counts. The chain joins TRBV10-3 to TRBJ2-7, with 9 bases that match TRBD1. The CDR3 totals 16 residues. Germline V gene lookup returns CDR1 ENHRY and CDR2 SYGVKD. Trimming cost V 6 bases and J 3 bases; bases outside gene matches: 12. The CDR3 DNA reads TGTGCCATCAGCCGGTCGGGACAGGGAGTCTACTACGAGCAGTACTTC. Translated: CAISRSGQGVYYEQYF.

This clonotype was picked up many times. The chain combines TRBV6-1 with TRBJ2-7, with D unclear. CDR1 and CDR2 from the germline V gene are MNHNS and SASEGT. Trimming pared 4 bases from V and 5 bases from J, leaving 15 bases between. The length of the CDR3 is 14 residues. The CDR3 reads CASSARFVPHEQYF. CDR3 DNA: TGTGCCAGCAGTGCCCGGTTCGTTCCTCACGAGCAGTACTTC.

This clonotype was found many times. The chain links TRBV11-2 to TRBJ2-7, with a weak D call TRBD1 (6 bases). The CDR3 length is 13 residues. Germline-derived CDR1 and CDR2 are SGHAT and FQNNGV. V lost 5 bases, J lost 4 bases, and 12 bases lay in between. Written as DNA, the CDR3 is TGTGCCAGCAGCACCAGGACAGTGTACGAGCAGTACTTC. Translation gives CASSTRTVYEQYF. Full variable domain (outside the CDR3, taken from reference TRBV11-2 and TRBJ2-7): EAGVAQSPRYKIIEKRQSVAFWCNPISGHATLYWYQQILGQGPKLLIQFQNNGVVDDSQLPKDRFSAERLKGVDSTLKIQPAKLEDSAVYLCASSTRTVYEQYFGPGTRLTVT.

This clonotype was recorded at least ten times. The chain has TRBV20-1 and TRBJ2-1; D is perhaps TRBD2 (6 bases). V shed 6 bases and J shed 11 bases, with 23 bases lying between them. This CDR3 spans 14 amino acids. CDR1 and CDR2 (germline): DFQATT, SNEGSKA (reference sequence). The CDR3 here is CSAFKGGNSAQQFF. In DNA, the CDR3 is TGCAGTGCCTTCAAGGGAGGTAACTCGGCTCAGCAGTTCTTC.

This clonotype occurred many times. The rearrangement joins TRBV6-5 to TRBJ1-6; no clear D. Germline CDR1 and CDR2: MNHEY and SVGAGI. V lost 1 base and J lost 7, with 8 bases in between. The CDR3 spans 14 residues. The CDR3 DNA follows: TGTGCCAGCAGTTACTTGACGGGCAATTCACCCCTCCACTTT. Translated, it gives CASSYLTGNSPLHF.

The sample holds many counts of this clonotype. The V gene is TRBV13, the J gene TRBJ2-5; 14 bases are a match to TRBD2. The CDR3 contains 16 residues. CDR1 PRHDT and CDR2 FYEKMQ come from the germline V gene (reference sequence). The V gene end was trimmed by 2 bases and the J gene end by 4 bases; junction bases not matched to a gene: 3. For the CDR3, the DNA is TGTGCCAGCAGCTTATTAGGGACTAGCGGGAGAGAGACCCAGTACTTC. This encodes CASSLLGTSGRETQYF.

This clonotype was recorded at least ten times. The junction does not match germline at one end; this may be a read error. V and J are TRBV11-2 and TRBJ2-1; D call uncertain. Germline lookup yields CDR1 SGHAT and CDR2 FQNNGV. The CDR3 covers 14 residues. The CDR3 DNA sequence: TGTGCCAGCAGTTTAGGCGGAACTTACAATGAGCAGTTCTTC. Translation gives CASSLGGTYNEQFF.

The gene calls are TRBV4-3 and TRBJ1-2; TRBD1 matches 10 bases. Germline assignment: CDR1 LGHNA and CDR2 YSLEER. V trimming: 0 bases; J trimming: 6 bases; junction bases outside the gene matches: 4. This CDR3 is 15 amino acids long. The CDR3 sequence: CASSQDGGQGHGYTF. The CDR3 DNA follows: TGCGCCAGCAGCCAAGATGGGGGACAGGGGCATGGCTACACCTTC.

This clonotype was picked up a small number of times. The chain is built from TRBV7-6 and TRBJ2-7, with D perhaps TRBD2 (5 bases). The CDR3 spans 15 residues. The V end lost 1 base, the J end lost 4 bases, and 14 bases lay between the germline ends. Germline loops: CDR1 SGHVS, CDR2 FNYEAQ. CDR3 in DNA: TGTGCCAGCAGCTTAGAAGCGGCAGGAAGTTACGAGCAGTACTTC. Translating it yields CASSLEAAGSYEQYF. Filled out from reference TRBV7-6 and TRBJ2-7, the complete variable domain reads GAGVSQSPRYKVTKRGQDVALRCDPISGHVSLYWYRQALGQGPEFLTYFNYEAQQDKSGLPNDRFSAERPEGSISTLTIQRTEQRDSAMYRCASSLEAAGSYEQYFGPGTRLTVT.

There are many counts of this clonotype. CDR3 nucleotides: TGCAGTGCTAGAGATCGTTTAGCGGGAGGGTACAATGAGCAGTTCTTC. Translated: CSARDRLAGGYNEQFF. The chain combines TRBV20-1 with TRBJ2-1; TRBD2 agrees at 11 bases. The CDR3 consists of 16 residues. The J segment lost 4 bases and the V segment lost 0 bases, leaving 5 bases of the junction unmatched. The germline CDR1 and CDR2 sequences are DFQATT and SNEGSKA (reference sequence).

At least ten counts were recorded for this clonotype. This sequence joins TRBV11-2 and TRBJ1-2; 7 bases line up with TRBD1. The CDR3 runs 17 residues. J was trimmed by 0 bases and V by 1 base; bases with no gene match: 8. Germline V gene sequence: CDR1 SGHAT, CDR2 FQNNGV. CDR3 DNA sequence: TGTGCCAGCAGCTTAGGTCCGGGACAGCACGCTAACTATGGCTACACCTTC. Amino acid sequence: CASSLGPGQHANYGYTF.

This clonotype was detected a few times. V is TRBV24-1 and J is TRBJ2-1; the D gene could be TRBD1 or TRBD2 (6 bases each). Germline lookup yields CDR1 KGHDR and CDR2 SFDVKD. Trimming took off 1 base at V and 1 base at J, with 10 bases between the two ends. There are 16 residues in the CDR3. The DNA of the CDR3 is TGTGCCACCAGTGATTTTAGAGGGGGGTCCTACAATGAGCAGTTCTTC. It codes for CATSDFRGGSYNEQFF.

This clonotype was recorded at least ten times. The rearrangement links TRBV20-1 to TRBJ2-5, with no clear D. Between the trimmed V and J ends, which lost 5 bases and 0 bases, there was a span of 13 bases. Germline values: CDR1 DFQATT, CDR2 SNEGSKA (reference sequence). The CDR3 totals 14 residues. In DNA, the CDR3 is TGCAGTGCTGTCCCCGGGCGGAACCAAGAGACCCAGTACTTC. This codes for CSAVPGRNQETQYF.

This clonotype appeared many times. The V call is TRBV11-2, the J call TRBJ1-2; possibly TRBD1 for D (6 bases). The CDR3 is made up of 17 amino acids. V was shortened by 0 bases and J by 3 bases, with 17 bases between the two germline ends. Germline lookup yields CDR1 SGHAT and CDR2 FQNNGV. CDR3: CASSLDVTGDSYYGYTF. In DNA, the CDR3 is TGTGCCAGCAGCTTAGATGTGACAGGAGATTCCTACTATGGCTACACCTTC.

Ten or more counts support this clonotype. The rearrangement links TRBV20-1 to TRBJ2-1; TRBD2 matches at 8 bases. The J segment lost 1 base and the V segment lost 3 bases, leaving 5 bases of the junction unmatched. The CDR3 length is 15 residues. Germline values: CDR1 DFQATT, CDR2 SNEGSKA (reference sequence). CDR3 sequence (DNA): TGCAGTGCTAGCGGGAGGGCCTTGTCCTACAATGAGCAGTTCTTC. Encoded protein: CSASGRALSYNEQFF.

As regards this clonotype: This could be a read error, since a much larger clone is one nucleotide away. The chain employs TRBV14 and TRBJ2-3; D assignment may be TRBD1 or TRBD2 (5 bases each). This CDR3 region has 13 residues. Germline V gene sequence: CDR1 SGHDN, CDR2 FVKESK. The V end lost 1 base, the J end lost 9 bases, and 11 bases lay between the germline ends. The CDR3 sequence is CASSQAGTRTQYF. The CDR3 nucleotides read TGTGCCAGCAGCCAAGCCGGGACCAGAACGCAGTATTTT.